A selection of T cell receptor beta chains follows, all from one sample in a study of response to subunit inactivated influenza vaccine. TCRdb re-called the RT-PCR reads through MiXCR, storing one row per CDR3 protein. Counted here are roughly 790,000 distinct CDR3 sequences, around 20% occurring once; the ten biggest clones make up around 9.6%. This material consisted of PBMCs from blood, taken roughly 5 days after vaccination. Receptors originate from a man aged 45-60 years who received an inactivated influenza vaccine. The CDR3 runs from the conserved cysteine through the conserved F or W. The D gene is left open where the match is weak. Size is stated for part of the rows, as once, few or many counts, or as a class when the clone is expanded.

>TRBJ2-1|few|TRBV2|18|TRBD2
CASSGTSGERRSYNEQFF
TGTGCCAGCAGTGGGACTAGCGGGGAACGCCGCTCCTACAATGAGCAGTTCTTC
>TRBJ2-2|many|TRBV6-1|13|NA
CASSRIVRGELFF
TGTGCCAGCAGCCGCATCGTTCGCGGGGAGCTGTTTTTT
>TRBJ2-1|NA|TRBV18|15|NA
CASSNRRDTYNEQFF
TGTGCCAGCTCAAATCGCAGGGATACCTACAATGAGCAGTTCTTC
>TRBJ2-7|NA|TRBV21-1|15|NA
CASSKKLRVRGEQYF
TGTGCCAGCAGCAAAAAATTGAGGGTAAGGGGCGAGCAGTACTTC
>TRBJ2-3|few|TRBV10-3|15|NA
CAIRGGLEPIDTQYF
TGTGCCATCAGGGGGGGACTCGAGCCCATCGATACGCAGTATTTT
>TRBJ2-7|NA|TRBV19|13|TRBD1
CASRNRGENEQYF
TGTGCCAGTAGAAACAGGGGGGAGAACGAGCAGTACTTC
>TRBJ1-2|NA|TRBV24-1|18|TRBD1
CATSDPGGRDTENYGYTF
TGTGCCACCAGTGACCCAGGGGGCCGGGACACCGAGAACTATGGCTACACCTTC
>TRBJ2-7|few|TRBV15|13|TRBD2
CATSRGTSYEQYF
TGTGCCACCAGCAGAGGGACTAGCTACGAGCAGTACTTC
>TRBJ2-3|NA|TRBV4-3|13|NA
CASSQTPGDTQYF
TGCGCCAGCAGCCAGACCCCGGGAGATACGCAGTATTTT
>TRBJ2-3|few|TRBV5-1|17|TRBD2
CASSLGTSGGTTDTQYF
TGCGCCAGCAGCTTGGGGACTAGCGGGGGGACGACAGATACGCAGTATTTT
>TRBJ2-3|few|TRBV29-1|13|TRBD2
CSVRLAGTDTQYF
TGCAGCGTTAGACTAGCTGGGACAGATACGCAGTATTTT
>TRBJ2-7|few|TRBV5-1|14|NA
CASSPAPGAYEQYF
TGCGCCAGCAGCCCGGCTCCAGGGGCCTACGAGCAGTACTTC
>TRBJ1-4|NA|TRBV7-2|15|TRBD1
CASSPGQPINEKLFF
TGTGCCAGCAGCCCGGGACAGCCGATTAATGAAAAACTGTTTTTT
>TRBJ2-5|NA|TRBV5-5|16|NA
CASSLRAVTGGETQYF
TGTGCCAGCAGCTTGAGGGCGGTAACAGGCGGCGAGACCCAGTACTTC
>TRBJ1-2|NA|TRBV6-2/TRBV6-3|13|NA
CASSRALNYGYTF
TGTGCCAGCAGTCGAGCCTTAAACTATGGCTACACCTTC
>TRBJ1-5|NA|TRBV25-1|15|NA
CASSGDRGYNQPQHF
TGTGCCAGCAGTGGGGACCGAGGATACAATCAGCCCCAGCATTTT
>TRBJ1-2|NA|TRBV28|14|NA
CASSLGGRRYGYTF
TGTGCCAGCAGTTTAGGAGGCAGGCGCTATGGCTACACCTTC
>TRBJ2-3|few|TRBV12-3/TRBV12-4|15|TRBD1
CASSATTGTTDTQYF
TGTGCCAGCAGCGCAACGACAGGGACCACAGATACGCAGTATTTT
>TRBJ2-7|few|TRBV12-3/TRBV12-4|15|NA
CASSLSGGVQDEQYF
TGTGCCAGCAGTTTAAGTGGGGGAGTGCAGGACGAGCAGTACTTC
>TRBJ2-4|NA|TRBV28|14|TRBD2
CASRGGGALGVQYF
TGTGCCAGCAGAGGCGGGGGGGCCCTGGGTGTTCAGTACTTC
>TRBJ2-4|NA|TRBV11-2|17|NA
CASSTPSGPKSKNIQYF
TGTGCCAGCAGCACCCCTTCGGGACCAAAATCCAAAAACATTCAGTACTTC
>TRBJ2-1|NA|TRBV6-2/TRBV6-3|15|TRBD1
CASSRPGTGLNEQFF
TGTGCCAGCAGTCGCCCCGGGACAGGGCTCAATGAGCAGTTCTTC
>TRBJ2-5|NA|TRBV7-9|17|TRBD1
CASSTSPGTGLGETQYF
TGTGCCAGCAGCACCAGTCCCGGGACAGGGCTAGGGGAGACCCAGTACTTC
>TRBJ1-1|NA|TRBV12-3/TRBV12-4|13|NA
CASSPGPNFRAFF
TGTGCCAGCAGCCCCGGACCGAACTTTCGGGCTTTCTTT
>TRBJ2-7|few|TRBV12-3/TRBV12-4|15|NA
CASSLVFGGSHEQYF
TGTGCCAGCAGTTTAGTTTTTGGTGGTTCCCACGAGCAGTACTTC
>TRBJ2-5|NA|TRBV7-6|16|TRBD2
CASSLTELAGKETQYF
TGTGCCAGCAGCTTAACAGAACTAGCGGGGAAAGAGACCCAGTACTTC
>TRBJ2-1|few|TRBV21-1|19|NA
CASSKGKGGRKSSYNEQFF
TGTGCCAGCAGCAAAGGAAAGGGAGGACGGAAAAGCTCCTACAATGAGCAGTTCTTC
>TRBJ1-6|few|TRBV20-1|13|NA
CSARGAFNSPLHF
TGCAGTGCTAGGGGGGCCTTTAATTCACCCCTCCACTTT
>TRBJ2-2|many|TRBV12-3/TRBV12-4|16|NA
CASSSWTFANTGELFF
TGTGCCAGCAGTTCATGGACCTTCGCGAACACCGGGGAGCTGTTTTTT
>TRBJ2-7|few|TRBV4-3|14|NA
CASSQDFGISEQYF
TGCGCCAGCAGCCAAGATTTCGGGATTAGCGAGCAGTACTTC
>TRBJ1-3|few|TRBV29-1|12|NA
CSGGNSGNTIYF
TGCAGCGGTGGGAACTCTGGAAACACCATATATTTT
>TRBJ1-1|NA|TRBV4-1|14|NA
CASSTYRENTEAFF
TGCGCCAGCAGCACGTACCGGGAAAACACTGAAGCTTTCTTT
>TRBJ2-7|few|TRBV4-1|15|TRBD2
CASSQVASGYYEQYF
TGCGCCAGCAGCCAAGTGGCTAGCGGGTACTACGAGCAGTACTTC
>TRBJ2-1|NA|TRBV10-3|17|NA
CAIGTSGTSSSYNEQFF
TGTGCCATCGGGACCTCCGGGACTTCGAGCTCCTACAATGAGCAGTTCTTC
>TRBJ2-7|medium-sized|TRBV7-2|15|TRBD1
CASSFGSGQAKEQYF
TGTGCCAGCAGCTTTGGTTCGGGACAGGCGAAAGAGCAGTACTTC
>TRBJ1-1|many|TRBV5-1|13|NA
CASSLAWTAEAFF
TGCGCCAGCAGCTTGGCCTGGACAGCTGAAGCTTTCTTT
>TRBJ2-1|few|TRBV4-3|16|NA
CASSQDTGEAYNEQFF
TGCGCCAGCAGCCAAGATACGGGGGAAGCCTACAATGAGCAGTTCTTC
>TRBJ2-4|few|TRBV5-1|15|NA
CASSLEGVAKNIQYF
TGCGCCAGCAGCTTAGAGGGAGTAGCCAAAAACATTCAGTACTTC
>TRBJ2-7|NA|TRBV6-1|16|NA
CASSQHLAETLYEQYF
TGTGCCAGCAGTCAACATTTAGCGGAGACCCTCTACGAGCAGTACTTC
>TRBJ2-7|NA|TRBV5-6|15|TRBD2
CASSKLAETAYEQYF
TGTGCCAGCAGCAAACTAGCGGAGACAGCTTACGAGCAGTACTTC
>TRBJ2-2|few|TRBV5-1|15|TRBD1
CASSWGQGKTGELFF
TGCGCCAGCAGCTGGGGACAGGGGAAGACCGGGGAGCTGTTTTTT
>TRBJ2-5|few|TRBV30|11|NA
CAWSVGKTQYF
TGTGCCTGGAGTGTCGGAAAGACCCAGTACTTC
>TRBJ1-1|NA|TRBV5-1|15|TRBD1
CASSLRTGSKTEAFF
TGCGCCAGCAGCCTCAGGACAGGGTCAAAGACTGAAGCTTTCTTT
>TRBJ1-4|NA|TRBV20-1|13|NA
CSARERGLEKLFF
TGCAGTGCTAGAGAGCGGGGCCTTGAAAAACTGTTTTTT
>TRBJ2-1|few|TRBV20-1|20|TRBD2
CSARDEDGTSGSGSYNEQFF
TGCAGTGCTAGAGATGAAGACGGGACTAGCGGGAGCGGCTCCTACAATGAGCAGTTCTTC
>TRBJ2-1|NA|TRBV6-1|15|NA
CASSEVGATYNEQFF
TGTGCCAGCAGTGAGGTCGGGGCGACCTACAATGAGCAGTTCTTC
>TRBJ2-1|few|TRBV7-9|13|NA
CASQGGSYNEQFF
TGTGCCAGTCAGGGGGGATCCTACAATGAGCAGTTCTTC
>TRBJ2-7|few|TRBV7-9|16|NA
CASSLPFPQDSYEQYF
TGTGCCAGCAGCTTACCCTTCCCACAGGACTCCTACGAGCAGTACTTC
>TRBJ2-5|NA|TRBV20-1|17|TRBD2
CSASSPLAGELQETQYF
TGCAGTGCTAGCTCCCCACTAGCGGGGGAGCTCCAAGAGACCCAGTACTTC
>TRBJ2-7|NA|TRBV7-2|15|TRBD2
CASRSSGLAAYEQYF
TGTGCCAGCAGGTCTTCGGGACTAGCGGCCTACGAGCAGTACTTC
>TRBJ1-1|once|TRBV12-3/TRBV12-4|15|NA
CASSLSGGRYTEAFF
TGTGCCAGCAGTTTATCTGGGGGCCGGTACACTGAAGCTTTCTTT
>TRBJ1-1|few|TRBV5-1|16|NA
CASSPHRVLPDTEAFF
TGCGCCAGCAGCCCACACAGGGTTTTGCCCGACACTGAAGCTTTCTTT
>TRBJ2-7|few|TRBV18|16|NA
CASSPQGGATTYEQYF
TGTGCCAGCTCACCACAAGGGGGGGCCACAACCTACGAGCAGTACTTC
>TRBJ1-3|few|TRBV5-1|13|NA
CASSLGQANTIYF
TGCGCCAGCAGCTTGGGACAAGCAAACACCATATATTTT
>TRBJ2-1|many|TRBV7-9|12|NA
CASSQGPPEGFF
TGTGCCAGCAGCCAGGGGCCTCCAGAGGGGTTCTTC
>TRBJ2-1|few|TRBV7-2|15|NA
CASSLVGVSYNEQFF
TGTGCCAGCAGCTTAGTAGGAGTTTCCTACAATGAGCAGTTCTTC
>TRBJ2-7|few|TRBV3-1|14|NA
CASSQQNLPYEQYF
TGTGCCAGCAGCCAACAGAACCTTCCCTACGAGCAGTACTTC
>TRBJ2-7|few|TRBV29-1|15|TRBD2
CSAYTGTSGSYEQYF
TGCAGCGCCTATACCGGGACTAGCGGGAGCTACGAGCAGTACTTC
>TRBJ1-3|many|TRBV5-1|13|TRBD1
CASRTGDGNTIYF
TGCGCCAGCAGGACAGGGGATGGAAACACCATATATTTT
>TRBJ2-3|NA|TRBV11-2|17|NA
CASSFGPRRWLTDTQYF
TGTGCCAGCAGCTTTGGGCCGCGCAGGTGGCTTACAGATACGCAGTATTTT